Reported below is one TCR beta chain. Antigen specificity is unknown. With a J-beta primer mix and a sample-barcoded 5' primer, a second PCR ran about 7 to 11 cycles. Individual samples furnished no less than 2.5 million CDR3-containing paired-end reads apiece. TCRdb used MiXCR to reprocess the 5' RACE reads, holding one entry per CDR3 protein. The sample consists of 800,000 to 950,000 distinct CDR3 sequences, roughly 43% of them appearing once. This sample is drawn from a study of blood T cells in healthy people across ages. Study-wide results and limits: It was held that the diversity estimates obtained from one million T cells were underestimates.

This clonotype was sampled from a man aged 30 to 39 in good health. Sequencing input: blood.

This chain's CDR3 is CASSPSGTGNSPLHF. Written as DNA, the CDR3 is TGTGCCAGCAGCCCCTCCGGGACAGGGAATTCACCCCTCCACTTT. The chain carries TRBV7-9 and TRBJ1-6; 9 positions match TRBD1. Trimming cost V 5 bases and J 7 bases; bases outside gene matches: 6. CDR3 length equals 15 residues. The germline V gene encodes CDR1 SEHNR and CDR2 FQNEAQ (reference sequence).